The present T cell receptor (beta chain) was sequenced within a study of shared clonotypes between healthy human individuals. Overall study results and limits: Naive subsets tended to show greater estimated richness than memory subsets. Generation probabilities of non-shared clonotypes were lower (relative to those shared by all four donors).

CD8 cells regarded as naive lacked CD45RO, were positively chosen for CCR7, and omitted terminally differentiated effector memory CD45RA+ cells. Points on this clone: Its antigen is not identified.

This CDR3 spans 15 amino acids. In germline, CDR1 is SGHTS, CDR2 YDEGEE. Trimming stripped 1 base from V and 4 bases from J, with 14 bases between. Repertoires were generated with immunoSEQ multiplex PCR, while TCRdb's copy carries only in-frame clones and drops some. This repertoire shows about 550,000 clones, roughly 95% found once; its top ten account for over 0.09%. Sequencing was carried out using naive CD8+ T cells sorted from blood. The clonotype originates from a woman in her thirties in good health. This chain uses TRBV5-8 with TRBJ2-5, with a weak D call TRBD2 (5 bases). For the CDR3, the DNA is TGTGCCAGCAGCTTGTTATCGGGATTCGGAGAGACCCAGTACTTC. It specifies CASSLLSGFGETQYF.